A selection of T cell receptor beta chains follows, all from one sample in a study of yellow fever vaccine responses in identical twins. Using its own MiXCR run on the RT-PCR reads, TCRdb lists one record per CDR3 protein. The sample has 14,000 or so distinct CDR3 sequences; approximately 84% are singletons. The material sequenced was T cells from blood (PBMCs), unsorted or a sorted subset (not recorded which), taken before or after yellow fever vaccination (not recorded which). The source is a woman aged 18-29 years who received the yellow fever vaccine. The CDR3 runs from the conserved cysteine through the conserved F or W. Fields, in order: D gene, V gene, clone size, J gene, CDR3 DNA, CDR3 protein. A D gene is named only where the DNA matches it firmly. For some rows the clone size is stated as once, few or many, or as a class when expanded; others skip it.

D: TRBD1; V: TRBV5-8; size: few; J: TRBJ2-1; DNA: TGTGCCAGCAGCTCGACAGGGGGCGCGGGCAATGAGCAGTTCTTC; CDR3: CASSSTGGAGNEQFF
D: NA; V: TRBV20-1; size: NA; J: TRBJ2-1; DNA: TGCAGTGCCCTGAAGGGTATGAACAATGAGCAGTTCTTC; CDR3: CSALKGMNNEQFF
D: NA; V: TRBV19; size: NA; J: TRBJ2-7; DNA: TGTGCCGCTGGGGAACGGCACTCCTACGAGCAGTACTTC; CDR3: CAAGERHSYEQYF
D: TRBD1; V: TRBV11-3; size: NA; J: TRBJ2-1; DNA: TGTGCCAGCAGCGCCGGACAGGCAAACAATGAGCAGTTCTTC; CDR3: CASSAGQANNEQFF
D: NA; V: TRBV2; size: NA; J: TRBJ1-1; DNA: TGTGCCACCCGAAAGGACGGCAACACTGAAGCTTTCTTT; CDR3: CATRKDGNTEAFF
D: NA; V: TRBV12-3/TRBV12-4; size: NA; J: TRBJ2-7; DNA: TGTGCCAGCAGTCTTCACGACAGGCCCCCTTACGAGCAGTACTTC; CDR3: CASSLHDRPPYEQYF
D: NA; V: TRBV10-1; size: NA; J: TRBJ1-3; DNA: TGCGCCAGCAGTGAGTCGAAGGCCACGGGCATATATTTT; CDR3: CASSESKATGIYF
D: NA; V: TRBV29-1; size: NA; J: TRBJ2-5; DNA: TGCAGCGTTGTTGTAGAAGGTCAAGAGACCCAGTACTTC; CDR3: CSVVVEGQETQYF
D: TRBD2; V: TRBV9; size: NA; J: TRBJ2-1; DNA: TGTGCCAGCAGCGTAGAGACTAGCGGGAATGAGCAGTTCTTC; CDR3: CASSVETSGNEQFF
D: TRBD2; V: TRBV19; size: NA; J: TRBJ2-4; DNA: TGTGCCAGTAGTAACTTACTCGAAGGGGAAGCGGGGTCTGTCAAAAACATTCAGTACTTC; CDR3: CASSNLLEGEAGSVKNIQYF
D: NA; V: TRBV18; size: few; J: TRBJ2-1; DNA: TGTGCCAGCTCACGAGTTCGAGCGATTGAGCAGTTCTTC; CDR3: CASSRVRAIEQFF
D: NA; V: TRBV18; size: NA; J: TRBJ2-3; DNA: TGTGCCAGCTCACCACCGGTACGGGGCGCCACAGATACGCAGTATTTT; CDR3: CASSPPVRGATDTQYF
D: TRBD2; V: TRBV28; size: NA; J: TRBJ2-1; DNA: TGTGCCAGCAGAAGACTAGCGGGAGGTCGGGAGCAGTTCTTC; CDR3: CASRRLAGGREQFF
D: NA; V: TRBV19; size: NA; J: TRBJ1-1; DNA: TGTGCCAGTAACCCCTCGACGCGGGCAGGGAACACTGAAGCTTTCTTT; CDR3: CASNPSTRAGNTEAFF
D: TRBD1; V: TRBV7-6; size: NA; J: TRBJ1-4; DNA: TGTGCCAGCAGCTTAGCGGGGACAGCTAATGAAAAACTGTTTTTT; CDR3: CASSLAGTANEKLFF
D: NA; V: TRBV5-4; size: NA; J: TRBJ1-1; DNA: TGTGCCAGCAGCTTGGCTCAGGTGGGAATGAACACTGAAGCTTTCTTT; CDR3: CASSLAQVGMNTEAFF
D: NA; V: TRBV18; size: NA; J: TRBJ2-5; DNA: TGTGCCAGCTCAACCATGGAGTCGTTAGGAGAGACCCAGTACTTC; CDR3: CASSTMESLGETQYF
D: NA; V: TRBV20-1; size: NA; J: TRBJ1-2; DNA: TGCAGTGCTAGTAAGGGATTCTATGGCTACACCTTC; CDR3: CSASKGFYGYTF
D: NA; V: TRBV12-3/TRBV12-4; size: NA; J: TRBJ1-6; DNA: TGTGCCAGCAGTTTGCAGGTAGCTTCACCCCTCCACTTT; CDR3: CASSLQVASPLHF
D: TRBD1; V: TRBV11-2; size: NA; J: TRBJ1-2; DNA: TGTGCCAGCAGCGCCTCCACAGGGGGGGGAGGCTACACCTTC; CDR3: CASSASTGGGGYTF
D: NA; V: TRBV4-1; size: NA; J: TRBJ2-7; DNA: TGCGCCAGCAGCCAAGATTTGGCAGTAACTCCGTACGAGCAGTACTTC; CDR3: CASSQDLAVTPYEQYF
D: TRBD1; V: TRBV10-3; size: NA; J: TRBJ2-7; DNA: TGTGCCATCAGTGAGTCAAGGACAGGTAGCTCCTACGAGCAGTACTTC; CDR3: CAISESRTGSSYEQYF
D: NA; V: TRBV12-3/TRBV12-4; size: NA; J: TRBJ1-6; DNA: TGTGCCAGCAGTTCCGTCTACCATTATAATTCACCCCTCCACTTT; CDR3: CASSSVYHYNSPLHF
D: TRBD2; V: TRBV4-3; size: NA; J: TRBJ2-7; DNA: TGCGCCAGCAGCCAGGGGACTAGCGGGAGAGCCAACTACGAGCAGTACTTC; CDR3: CASSQGTSGRANYEQYF
D: TRBD2; V: TRBV4-2; size: NA; J: TRBJ2-2; DNA: TGTGCCAGCAGCCAACCCGGGACTAGCGAGAACACCGGGGAGCTGTTTTTT; CDR3: CASSQPGTSENTGELFF
D: NA; V: TRBV20-1; size: NA; J: TRBJ2-1; DNA: TGCAGTGCTAGATTCAGTGCGTATGAGCAGTTCTTC; CDR3: CSARFSAYEQFF
D: TRBD2; V: TRBV14; size: NA; J: TRBJ2-3; DNA: TGTGCCAGCAGCCAAGAACTAGCGGGCACAGATACGCAGTATTTT; CDR3: CASSQELAGTDTQYF
D: NA; V: TRBV29-1; size: NA; J: TRBJ2-3; DNA: TGCAGCGTTCGTGACTGGATGAGCACAGATACGCAGTATTTT; CDR3: CSVRDWMSTDTQYF
D: NA; V: TRBV6-1; size: few; J: TRBJ1-4; DNA: TGTGCCAGCAGTGCCAACCCAGGGTGTGAAAAACTGTTTTTT; CDR3: CASSANPGCEKLFF
D: NA; V: TRBV11-2; size: NA; J: TRBJ2-5; DNA: TGTGCCAGCAGCTGGGACTGGCAAGAGACCCAGTACTTC; CDR3: CASSWDWQETQYF
D: NA; V: TRBV11-1; size: NA; J: TRBJ1-5; DNA: TGTGCCAGCAGCTTAGGCAGGGATGAGCAGCCCCAGCATTTT; CDR3: CASSLGRDEQPQHF
D: NA; V: TRBV19; size: NA; J: TRBJ1-6; DNA: TGTGCCAGTAATTTGCAGGGTAATTCACCCCTCCACTTT; CDR3: CASNLQGNSPLHF
D: NA; V: TRBV5-1; size: once; J: TRBJ1-2; DNA: TGCGCCAGCAGCTTGGCAGGGGTCTATGGCTACACCTTC; CDR3: CASSLAGVYGYTF
D: NA; V: TRBV23-1; size: few; J: TRBJ1-5; DNA: TGCGCCAGCCTGAATTGGCAGCCCCAGCATTTT; CDR3: CASLNWQPQHF
D: NA; V: TRBV20-1; size: once; J: TRBJ1-6; DNA: TGCAGTGCTAGAGATCGGTCAGAATCACCCCTCCACTTT; CDR3: CSARDRSESPLHF
D: TRBD2; V: TRBV5-5; size: NA; J: TRBJ2-7; DNA: TGTGCCAGCAGCTCCGGTCTAGCGGGAGGCGAGCAGTACTTC; CDR3: CASSSGLAGGEQYF
D: TRBD1; V: TRBV7-3; size: NA; J: TRBJ1-6; DNA: TGTGCCAGCAGCTTAACTGCCCCAGGGGGTGGCTCACCCCTCCACTTT; CDR3: CASSLTAPGGGSPLHF
D: NA; V: TRBV10-3; size: NA; J: TRBJ1-1; DNA: TGTGCCATCAGTGCTAAGGGGGTAGGCACTGAAGCTTTCTTT; CDR3: CAISAKGVGTEAFF